This entry is about one T cell receptor (beta chain). Under the authors' procedure: It was from reference gene primer amplification that nucleated cell counts were estimated. Profiled with immunoSEQ multiplex PCR; TCRdb holds only in-frame clones, not every one. The V and J calls and clone size were taken over from that table, and D and trimming were inferred from the DNA. Seen here are 45,000 to 60,000 clones, 85% observed once, and the top ten hold about 15%. Germline lookup yields CDR1 SGHDT and CDR2 YYEEEE. The V gene end was trimmed by 0 bases and the J gene end by 0 bases; junction bases not matched to a gene: 4. The CDR3 covers 17 residues. This entry belongs to a study of blood T cell repertoires in COVID-19.

J is TRBJ2-3 and V is TRBV5-6; 10 nucleotides agree with TRBD2. This receptor was obtained from a human donor in a cohort sampled during active COVID-19. Source material: peripheral blood. The CDR3 DNA sequence: TGTGCCAGCAGCTTGGTTCTAGCGGGAGTTAGCACAGATACGCAGTATTTT. Translating gives CASSLVLAGVSTDTQYF. Full variable domain (missing parts from reference TRBV5-6 and TRBJ2-3): DAGVTQSPTHLIKTRGQQVTLRCSPKSGHDTVSWYQQALGQGPQFIFQYYEEEERQRGNFPDRFSGHQFPNYSSELNVNALLLGDSALYLCASSLVLAGVSTDTQYFGPGTRLTVL.